These T cell receptor beta chains were read from a single sample in a study of identical twins. TCRdb recomputed calls from the 5' RACE reads with MiXCR, one row per CDR3 protein. In the table there are a few hundred thousand distinct CDR3 sequences, nearly 10% of which are singletons. These data also featured in a second study, about yellow fever vaccine responses in identical twins.

The sequenced material came from PBMCs. All receptors derive from a woman aged 18-29 years in good health. Each CDR3 is given with its conserved first and last residue. D genes are given only for firm matches. Some rows have no size entry. The others give once, few or many, or a class for an expanded clone.

V: TRBV5-1; size: many; J: TRBJ2-7; D: TRBD1; CDR3: CASSLVAGQGSYEQYF; DNA: TGCGCCAGCAGCTTGGTGGCCGGACAGGGGAGTTACGAGCAGTACTTC
V: TRBV29-1; size: few; J: TRBJ2-1; D: TRBD2; CDR3: CSGRLAPTHNEQFF; DNA: TGCAGCGGGCGACTAGCGCCAACCCACAATGAGCAGTTCTTC
V: TRBV3-1; size: few; J: TRBJ2-7; D: TRBD1; CDR3: CASSDSGQGLTYEQYF; DNA: TGTGCCAGCAGCGATAGCGGACAGGGTCTCACCTACGAGCAGTACTTC
V: TRBV24-1; size: many; J: TRBJ2-1; D: TRBD1; CDR3: CATGETGARTGSYNEQFF; DNA: TGTGCCACCGGCGAGACAGGGGCCCGAACAGGTTCGTACAATGAGCAGTTCTTC
V: TRBV2; size: few; J: TRBJ2-3; D: TRBD2; CDR3: CASSAWTSGTDTQYF; DNA: TGTGCCAGCAGTGCATGGACTAGCGGCACAGATACGCAGTATTTT
V: TRBV12-3/TRBV12-4; size: many; J: TRBJ2-1; D: TRBD2; CDR3: CASSSPAGLASNEQFF; DNA: TGTGCCAGCAGTTCACCAGCGGGACTAGCTTCCAATGAGCAGTTCTTC
V: TRBV11-2; size: -; J: TRBJ2-2; D: -; CDR3: CASSPTSFPGELFF; DNA: TGTGCCAGCAGCCCAACCTCCTTTCCCGGGGAGCTGTTTTTT
V: TRBV7-2; size: -; J: TRBJ1-5; D: -; CDR3: CASSLKGVWSNQPQHF; DNA: TGTGCCAGCAGCTTAAAGGGGGTTTGGAGCAATCAGCCCCAGCATTTT
V: TRBV7-8; size: -; J: TRBJ2-3; D: TRBD2; CDR3: CASSRLAEGADTQYF; DNA: TGTGCCAGCAGCCGACTAGCGGAAGGGGCAGATACGCAGTATTTT
V: TRBV3-1; size: many; J: TRBJ2-5; D: -; CDR3: CASSLGQIRGTQYF; DNA: TGTGCCAGCAGCCTAGGACAGATCCGTGGGACCCAGTACTTC
V: TRBV12-3/TRBV12-4; size: many; J: TRBJ2-5; D: TRBD1; CDR3: CASSSRDSQETQYF; DNA: TGTGCCAGCAGTTCCCGGGACAGCCAAGAGACCCAGTACTTC
V: TRBV10-3; size: -; J: TRBJ2-7; D: TRBD1; CDR3: CAIPPLGRGPGEQYF; DNA: TGTGCCATACCCCCTCTGGGCAGGGGGCCAGGCGAGCAGTACTTC
V: TRBV7-3; size: -; J: TRBJ2-3; D: -; CDR3: CASSRGLYMTDTQYF; DNA: TGTGCCAGCAGCCGGGGACTCTACATGACAGATACGCAGTATTTT
V: TRBV30; size: -; J: TRBJ2-3; D: -; CDR3: CAWRVGHTQYF; DNA: TGTGCCTGGAGGGTAGGGCATACGCAGTATTTT
V: TRBV7-3; size: many; J: TRBJ2-3; D: TRBD2; CDR3: CASSYLAGTDTQYF; DNA: TGTGCCAGCAGCTATCTAGCGGGGACAGATACGCAGTATTTT
V: TRBV20-1; size: -; J: TRBJ1-5; D: -; CDR3: CSARASGASQPQHF; DNA: TGCAGTGCTAGAGCCTCGGGGGCGAGTCAGCCCCAGCATTTT
V: TRBV6-2/TRBV6-3; size: -; J: TRBJ2-7; D: TRBD2; CDR3: CASSSLQRETYEQYF; DNA: TGTGCCAGCAGTTCTCTACAGCGGGAGACCTACGAGCAGTACTTC
V: TRBV7-2; size: few; J: TRBJ2-1; D: TRBD2; CDR3: CASSGKAGGNNEQFF; DNA: TGTGCCAGCAGCGGTAAGGCGGGGGGGAACAATGAGCAGTTCTTC
V: TRBV4-1; size: many; J: TRBJ2-3; D: -; CDR3: CASSQRGVRELSTDTQYF; DNA: TGCGCCAGCAGCCAACGAGGAGTAAGGGAACTTAGCACAGATACGCAGTATTTT
V: TRBV27; size: -; J: TRBJ2-5; D: -; CDR3: CASIWAGTQYF; DNA: TGTGCCAGCATTTGGGCGGGGACCCAGTACTTC
V: TRBV6-5; size: -; J: TRBJ2-3; D: -; CDR3: CASSFSFSTDTQYF; DNA: TGTGCCAGCAGTTTCTCGTTCAGCACAGATACGCAGTATTTT
V: TRBV12-3/TRBV12-4; size: many; J: TRBJ1-5; D: -; CDR3: CASSLRENNQPQHF; DNA: TGTGCCAGCAGTTTAAGAGAAAACAATCAGCCCCAGCATTTT
V: TRBV20-1; size: many; J: TRBJ2-2; D: -; CDR3: CSARVGWTPLTGELFF; DNA: TGCAGTGCTAGAGTAGGATGGACTCCCCTTACCGGGGAGCTGTTTTTT
V: TRBV2; size: -; J: TRBJ2-3; D: TRBD2; CDR3: CASPGGSATTDTQYF; DNA: TGTGCCAGTCCGGGGGGTAGCGCTACCACAGATACGCAGTATTTT
V: TRBV11-2; size: -; J: TRBJ2-5; D: -; CDR3: CASSSDPETNQETQYF; DNA: TGTGCCAGCAGCTCGGACCCCGAGACCAACCAAGAGACCCAGTACTTC
V: TRBV7-9; size: many; J: TRBJ1-5; D: TRBD1; CDR3: CASTGTGAEYSNQPQHF; DNA: TGTGCCAGCACCGGGACAGGGGCAGAATATAGCAATCAGCCCCAGCATTTT
V: TRBV24-1; size: -; J: TRBJ1-2; D: -; CDR3: CATSDLSQWSYTF; DNA: TGTGCCACCAGTGATTTGAGCCAGTGGAGCTACACCTTC
V: TRBV4-3; size: many; J: TRBJ2-2; D: TRBD2; CDR3: CASSQDVGLADTGELFF; DNA: TGCGCCAGCAGCCAAGATGTGGGACTAGCGGACACCGGGGAGCTGTTTTTT
V: TRBV5-5; size: many; J: TRBJ1-5; D: TRBD1; CDR3: CASNQQGNSNQPQHF; DNA: TGTGCCAGCAACCAACAGGGGAATAGCAATCAGCCCCAGCATTTT
V: TRBV6-5; size: few; J: TRBJ2-2; D: TRBD2; CDR3: CASSYIASGGTGELFF; DNA: TGTGCCAGCAGTTACATTGCTAGCGGGGGGACGGGGGAGCTGTTTTTT
V: TRBV24-1; size: -; J: TRBJ2-7; D: -; CDR3: CATSDTYGGTYEQYF; DNA: TGTGCCACCAGTGATACATACGGCGGCACCTACGAGCAGTACTTC
V: TRBV6-1; size: few; J: TRBJ1-2; D: -; CDR3: CASSEAGRAVRYGYTF; DNA: TGTGCCAGCAGTGAAGCCGGCCGGGCCGTGAGATATGGCTACACCTTC
V: TRBV29-1; size: -; J: TRBJ2-7; D: TRBD1; CDR3: CSADRGNEQYF; DNA: TGCAGTGCGGACAGGGGGAACGAGCAGTACTTC
V: TRBV12-3/TRBV12-4; size: -; J: TRBJ1-3; D: -; CDR3: CASTIQHSGNTIYF; DNA: TGTGCCAGCACCATACAGCACTCTGGAAACACCATATATTTT